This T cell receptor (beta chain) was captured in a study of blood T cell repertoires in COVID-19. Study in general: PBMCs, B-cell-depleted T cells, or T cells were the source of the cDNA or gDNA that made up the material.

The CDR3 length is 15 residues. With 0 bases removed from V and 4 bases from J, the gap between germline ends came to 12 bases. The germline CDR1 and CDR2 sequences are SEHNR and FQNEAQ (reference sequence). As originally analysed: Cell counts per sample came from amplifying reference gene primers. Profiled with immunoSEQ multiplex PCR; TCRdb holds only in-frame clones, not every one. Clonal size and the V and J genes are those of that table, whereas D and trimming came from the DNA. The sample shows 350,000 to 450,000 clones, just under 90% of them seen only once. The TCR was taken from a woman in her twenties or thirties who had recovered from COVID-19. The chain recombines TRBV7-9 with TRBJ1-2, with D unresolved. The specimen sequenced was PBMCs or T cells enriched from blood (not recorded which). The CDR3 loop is CASSLAAVTGYGYTF. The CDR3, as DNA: TGTGCCAGCAGCTTAGCGGCGGTGACGGGCTATGGCTACACCTTC.